The rows below give T cell receptor beta chains drawn from one sample of a study of shared T cell receptors in the human thymus. The method was immunoSEQ multiplex PCR; TCRdb's version includes in-frame clones alone and lacks a portion of them. The sample carries about 660,000 clones, roughly 90% recorded once. The same specimen was also included in a second study, on human thymus T cells.

Sequenced input: thymocytes. The receptors were sampled from a boy under two years old with a congenital heart defect. Each CDR3 is given with its conserved first and last residue. Fields, in order: V gene, J gene, clone size, D gene, CDR3 protein, CDR3 DNA. D genes are given only for firm matches. Clone size, where shown, is once, few, many, or a class for clones that have expanded.

TRBV14	TRBJ2-4	.	.	CASSQDRKNIQYF	TGTGCCAGCAGCCAAGATCGGAAAAACATTCAGTACTTC
TRBV7-9	TRBJ2-7	.	TRBD2	CASSLECGSGSFRYEQYF	TGTGCCAGCAGCTTAGAGTGCGGTAGCGGGAGTTTTAGGTACGAGCAGTACTTC
TRBV28	TRBJ2-1	once	.	CASTPRSYNEQFF	TGTGCCAGCACCCCCCGCTCCTACAATGAGCAGTTCTTC
TRBV2	TRBJ2-1	.	.	CASSYPRDWGWNEQFF	TGTGCCAGCAGTTACCCCAGGGACTGGGGCTGGAATGAGCAGTTCTTC
TRBV20-1	TRBJ2-7	.	.	CSARDPDEQYF	TGCAGTGCTAGAGATCCCGACGAGCAGTACTTC
TRBV15	TRBJ2-7	few	TRBD2	CATSARAGNEQYF	TGTGCCACCAGCGCAAGAGCGGGGAACGAGCAGTACTTC
TRBV28	TRBJ2-7	.	.	CASILPPYEQYF	TGTGCCAGCATCCTTCCCCCCTACGAGCAGTACTTC
TRBV7-6	TRBJ2-5	once	.	CASSLAKTGWDQETQYF	TGTGCCAGCAGCTTAGCGAAGACAGGTTGGGACCAAGAGACCCAGTACTTC
TRBV19	TRBJ2-1	.	.	CASSGVRQTTYNEQFF	TGTGCCAGTAGTGGTGTTCGACAGACCACCTACAATGAGCAGTTCTTC
TRBV7-7	TRBJ2-1	.	.	CASSLSPDFGPGMNNEQFF	TGTGCCAGCAGCTTATCCCCGGACTTCGGGCCTGGGATGAACAATGAGCAGTTCTTC
TRBV28	TRBJ2-7	.	.	CASTMAPDHREQYF	TGTGCCAGCACCATGGCCCCCGATCACCGCGAGCAGTACTTC
TRBV9	TRBJ2-1	.	.	CASSVPRDNEQFF	TGTGCCAGCAGCGTACCTAGAGACAATGAGCAGTTCTTC
TRBV7-9	TRBJ2-7	.	.	CASSLGVPPGPAYEQYF	TGTGCCAGCAGCTTGGGCGTCCCCCCTGGGCCCGCCTACGAGCAGTACTTC
TRBV27	TRBJ2-5	.	TRBD1	CASSPHLTGRETQYF	TGTGCCAGCAGTCCCCACTTGACAGGGCGAGAGACCCAGTACTTC
TRBV7-2	TRBJ2-1	few	TRBD1	CASSSRGRSNEQFF	TGTGCCAGCAGTTCCAGGGGGCGCAGCAATGAGCAGTTCTTC
TRBV5-6	TRBJ2-2	.	.	CASSFTSGYGGELFF	TGTGCCAGCAGCTTTACGTCAGGGTATGGCGGGGAGCTGTTTTTT
TRBV5-6	TRBJ1-2	.	TRBD1	CASSTQEGAYGYTF	TGTGCCAGCAGCACACAGGAGGGGGCTTATGGCTACACCTTC
TRBV4-3	TRBJ1-2	.	.	CASSQGGGYGYTF	TGCGCCAGCAGCCAAGGGGGGGGCTATGGCTACACCTTC
TRBV14	TRBJ2-1	.	TRBD2	CASSQGLAGVEQFF	TGTGCCAGCAGCCAAGGGCTAGCGGGAGTGGAGCAGTTCTTC
TRBV6-1	TRBJ1-1	.	TRBD1	CASSERGQNTEAFF	TGTGCCAGCAGTGAAAGGGGGCAGAACACTGAAGCTTTCTTT
TRBV4-3	TRBJ2-5	.	TRBD1	CASSPGRGQETQYF	TGCGCCAGCAGCCCCGGCAGGGGGCAAGAGACCCAGTACTTC
TRBV6-5	TRBJ2-1	.	TRBD2	CASSYWEGHNEQFF	TGTGCCAGCAGTTATTGGGAGGGGCACAATGAGCAGTTCTTC
TRBV11-3	TRBJ2-7	few	TRBD2	CASSPGLAGVPSYEQYF	TGTGCCAGCAGCCCTGGACTAGCGGGCGTCCCCTCCTACGAGCAGTACTTC
TRBV13	TRBJ2-1	.	TRBD2	CASSFLTSGENNEQFF	TGTGCCAGCAGCTTCCTGACTAGCGGAGAAAACAATGAGCAGTTCTTC
TRBV4-2	TRBJ2-5	.	.	CASSRDLRPQETQYF	TGTGCCAGCAGCCGGGACTTACGCCCGCAAGAGACCCAGTACTTC
TRBV5-8	TRBJ1-5	.	.	CATPPGAANQPQHF	TGTGCCACCCCCCCCGGTGCCGCCAATCAGCCCCAGCATTTT
TRBV4-3	TRBJ2-1	few	TRBD2	CASSRSLGLQDNEQFF	TGCGCCAGCAGCCGCTCTCTGGGACTACAGGACAATGAGCAGTTCTTC
TRBV7-9	TRBJ2-5	.	TRBD2	CASSSPTLPGLAEETQYF	TGTGCCAGCAGCTCCCCCACCTTGCCCGGGCTAGCGGAGGAGACCCAGTACTTC
TRBV11-2	TRBJ1-2	.	.	CASSFIPGYGYTF	TGTGCCAGCAGCTTTATACCAGGTTATGGCTACACCTTC
TRBV27	TRBJ1-2	.	.	CASSPNIREYGYTF	TGTGCCAGCAGTCCCAACATACGGGAATATGGCTACACCTTC
TRBV23-1	TRBJ2-2	.	TRBD2	CASIPRGAGELFF	TGCGCCAGCATCCCCCGGGGGGCCGGGGAGCTGTTTTTT
TRBV28	TRBJ1-5	.	.	CASSLHQPQHF	TGTGCCAGCAGTCTTCATCAGCCCCAGCATTTT
TRBV1	TRBJ2-1	.	.	CTSSPILAILTSYNEQFF	TGCACCAGCAGCCCTATTCTTGCAATACTAACTTCCTACAATGAGCAGTTCTTC
TRBV9	TRBJ2-1	.	TRBD2	CASSVLAGGRSSYNEQFF	TGTGCCAGCAGCGTTCTAGCGGGAGGAAGGAGCTCCTACAATGAGCAGTTCTTC
TRBV18	TRBJ1-4	few	TRBD1	CASSPDRGTNEKLFF	TGTGCCAGCTCACCAGACAGGGGAACTAATGAAAAACTGTTTTTT